These 21 T cell receptor beta chains originate from one sample sequenced in a study of blood T cells in healthy people across ages. Primed by a sample-barcoded 5' primer and a J-beta primer mix, a second PCR proceeded for about 7 to 11 cycles. In TCRdb, the 5' RACE reads were re-called with MiXCR into one record per CDR3 protein. The repertoire holds around 1,100,000 distinct CDR3 sequences, with more than 30% as singletons. The source material was blood. The receptor source for this set is a man between 18 and 35 years old in good health.

CDR3 loop: CASSGDINSNQPQHF. In DNA form, the CDR3 reads TGTGCCAGCAGTGGGGACATCAATAGTAATCAGCCCCAGCATTTT. V and J are TRBV2 and TRBJ1-5; D is perhaps TRBD1 (6 bases). Looked up from germline, CDR1 is SNHLY and CDR2 is FYNNEI. The CDR3 length is 15 residues. Trimming cost V 4 bases and J 4 bases, with 14 bases left between them.

The J gene is TRBJ2-3, the V gene TRBV20-1; D might be TRBD1 (6 bases). The CDR3 loop spans 14 amino acids. The germline V gene encodes CDR1 DFQATT and CDR2 SNEGSKA (reference sequence). V was shortened by 5 bases and J by 6 bases, with 18 bases between the two germline ends. This CDR3 reads CSAVRGNPRDTQYF. The CDR3 nucleotides are TGCAGTGCTGTGAGGGGGAACCCCCGCGATACGCAGTATTTT.

With respect to this clonotype: One end of the junction is discordant with germline, which a read error may explain. The V gene is TRBV16, the J gene TRBJ1-5, with D unclear. The CDR3 is 16 amino acids. Germline loops: CDR1 KGHSY, CDR2 FQNENV. The CDR3 nucleotides read TGTGCCAGCCTCGGTCTGGGTGGTTATAGCGATCAGCCCCAGCATTTT. Protein: CASLGLGGYSDQPQHF.

In regard to this clonotype: Since no conserved phenylalanine or tryptophan closes the CDR3, a read error is the likely cause. DNA of the CDR3: TGTGCCAGCAGCCACCCCAGGGGTTTTACTGAAGCTTTCTTG. Its protein product is CASSHPRGFTEAFL. The genes are TRBV3-1 and TRBJ1-1, with D possibly matching TRBD1 (6 bases). This CDR3 contains 14 residues. Germline assignment: CDR1 LGHDT and CDR2 YNNKEL (reference sequence). V was cut by 3 bases and J by 5 bases, with 13 bases left in between.

This clonotype was picked up a small number of times. CDR3 loop: CASSVDWVGGRAQFF. CDR3 coding DNA: TGTGCCAGCAGCGTGGACTGGGTGGGGGGTAGAGCGCAGTTCTTC. V usage is TRBV9 and J usage is TRBJ2-1, with D possibly matching TRBD2 (6 bases). V was pared by 2 bases and J by 12 bases, with 21 bases between. CDR3 length: 15 residues. Germline loops: CDR1 SGDLS, CDR2 YYNGEE.

The CDR3 bases are TGTGCCAGCAGCCTCGCGGGGAGCGGTGAAAAACTGTTTTTT. Its protein is CASSLAGSGEKLFF. This rearrangement joins TRBV7-9 to TRBJ1-4; D is undetermined. Germline CDR1 is SEHNR and CDR2 is FQNEAQ (reference sequence). The CDR3 loop spans 14 amino acids. Between the trimmed V and J ends, which lost 5 bases and 7 bases, there was a span of 14 bases.

The CDR3 sequence is CASSKRQGAYEQYF. Written as DNA, the CDR3 is TGTGCCAGCAGTAAAAGACAGGGAGCCTACGAGCAGTACTTC. The chain recombines TRBV3-1 with TRBJ2-7; 7 bases map to TRBD1. The CDR3 runs 14 residues. Germline CDR1 and CDR2: LGHDT and YNNKEL (reference sequence). The trim removed 6 bases at V and 2 bases at J, leaving 7 bases unmatched.

This clonotype was recorded at least ten times. The CDR3 DNA is TGCGCCAGCAGCCAAGATTCGGTCCAGCGGGGGATAGAGACCCAGTACTTC. This encodes CASSQDSVQRGIETQYF. V is TRBV4-3 and J is TRBJ2-5; 8 nucleotides align to TRBD2. Germline V gene data show CDR1 as LGHNA and CDR2 as YSLEER. The CDR3 covers 17 residues. The V segment lost 0 bases and the J segment 4 bases; nucleotides outside the gene matches: 10.

The V call is TRBV3-1, the J call TRBJ1-6; no clear D gene. Germline V gene data show CDR1 as LGHDT and CDR2 as YNNKEL (reference sequence). This CDR3 is built from 15 residues. V dropped 6 bases and J dropped 3 bases, with 12 bases sitting between them. The CDR3 coding sequence is TGTGCCAGCAGGCGCTCTCAAAACTATAATTCACCCCTCCACTTT. This codes for CASRRSQNYNSPLHF.

J is TRBJ2-1 and V is TRBV25-1, with 11 bases matching TRBD2. Looked up from germline, CDR1 is MGHDK and CDR2 is SYGVNS. J lost 6 bases, V lost 3 bases, and 10 bases had no gene match. The CDR3 has 17 residues. The CDR3 protein is CASSERASGGLVNEQFF. CDR3 sequence (DNA): TGTGCCAGCAGTGAGAGGGCTAGCGGGGGGTTGGTCAATGAGCAGTTCTTC.

The chain joins TRBV12-3 or TRBV12-4 to TRBJ2-4; D gene uncertain. CDR3 length: 15 residues. Trimming shortened V by 5 bases and J by 13 bases, and 24 bases separated the two germline ends. In DNA form, the CDR3 reads TGTGCCAGCAGTCAACTCCTCGACCCCATGAAGGCCCAGTACTTC. It translates to CASSQLLDPMKAQYF.

On this clonotype: The junction does not match germline at one end; this may be a read error. CDR3 in amino acids: CSAIPPRGARRSTDAQYF. CDR3 nucleotides: TGCAGTGCTATACCCCCGCGGGGGGCCCGACGAAGCACAGATGCGCAGTATTTT. The gene calls are TRBV20-1 and TRBJ2-3, with 8 positions matching TRBD2. CDR3 length equals 18 residues. CDR1 is DFQATT, CDR2 SNEGSKA, per germline (reference sequence).

Only a few counts were recorded for this clonotype. The rearrangement joins TRBV3-1 to TRBJ1-1, with D possibly matching TRBD1 (5 bases). In germline, CDR1 is LGHDT, CDR2 YNNKEL (reference sequence). The CDR3 covers 14 residues. V was trimmed by 5 bases and J by 6 bases, leaving 16 bases between them. The CDR3 DNA is TGTGCCAGCAGCGGGGACGGGAATAGGGCTGAAGCTTTCTTT. Protein: CASSGDGNRAEAFF.

The rearrangement uses TRBV2 and TRBJ2-3; D may be TRBD1 or TRBD2 (5 bases each). Germline V gene sequence: CDR1 SNHLY, CDR2 FYNNEI. V lost 3 bases to trimming and J lost 4 bases, with 11 bases between them. This CDR3 region has 14 residues. This CDR3 is CASSDGGRADTQYF. DNA for the CDR3: TGTGCCAGCAGTGATGGGGGAAGGGCAGATACGCAGTATTTT. The variable domain in full, with the rest retrieved from reference TRBV2 and TRBJ2-3, is EPEVTQTPSHQVTQMGQEVILRCVPISNHLYFYWYRQILGQKVEFLVSFYNNEISEKSEIFDDQFSVERPDGSNFTLKIRSTKLEDSAMYFCASSDGGRADTQYFGPGTRLTVL.

A word on this clonotype: An end of the junction does not agree with germline; a read error may underlie this. The chain joins TRBV5-1 to TRBJ1-1; tentative D call: TRBD1 (5 bases). Germline CDR1 is SGHRS and CDR2 is YFSETQ. This CDR3 is 13 amino acids long. CDR3 sequence reads: CASSFGHNTEDFF. In nucleotides, the CDR3 is TGCGCCAGCAGCTTTGGACACAACACTGAAGATTTCTTT.

This clonotype was seen a few times. The V gene is TRBV25-1, the J gene TRBJ2-5, with 8 bases aligning to TRBD2. Germline V gene data show CDR1 as MGHDK and CDR2 as SYGVNS. The CDR3 length is 16 residues. After removal of 1 base from V and 4 bases from J, the junction contained 8 bases not matched to a gene. DNA of the CDR3: TGTGCCAGCAGTGAATCTGGGCTAGCGGGCGGAGAGACCCAGTACTTC. This codes for CASSESGLAGGETQYF.

As concerns this clonotype: Sequence at one end of the junction differs from germline and may be a read error. The rearrangement joins TRBV11-2 to TRBJ2-1, with D possibly TRBD2 on 6 matching bases. CDR1 SGHAT and CDR2 FQNNGV come from the germline V gene. CDR3 length: 16 residues. Written as DNA, the CDR3 is TGTGCCAGCAGCTTAGATTGGCTAGCGCAAAACAATGGGCAGTTCTTC. It encodes CASSLDWLAQNNGQFF.

This chain joins TRBV20-1 and TRBJ1-1, with D perhaps TRBD1 (5 bases). CDR1 is DFQATT and CDR2 is SNEGSKA in the germline V gene (reference sequence). The CDR3 is made up of 16 amino acids. Trimming cost V 3 bases and J 0 bases, with 17 bases left between them. CDR3: CSARGDEGSMNTEAFF. CDR3 nucleotides: TGCAGTGCTAGGGGGGATGAAGGGAGCATGAACACTGAAGCTTTCTTT.

With regard to this clonotype: A much larger clone lies a single base off, so this may be a read error. This chain joins TRBV5-1 and TRBJ2-3; D is uncertain. CDR1 and CDR2 from the germline V gene are SGHRS and YFSETQ. Trimming cost V 7 bases and J 7 bases, with 16 bases left between them. This CDR3 is 13 amino acids long. CDR3 nucleotide sequence: TGCGCCAGCGGCCCCGGACCCGTATATACGCAGTATTTT. Encoded protein: CASGPGPVYTQYF.

The chain is built from TRBV7-9 and TRBJ1-1; D not certain. Per the germline V gene, CDR1 is SEHNR and CDR2 is FQNEAQ (reference sequence). The V end lost 3 bases, the J end lost 11 bases, and 13 bases lay between the germline ends. CDR3 length: 12 residues. The DNA for the CDR3 is TGTGCCAGCAGCTTTGGGGAAGGCAGGGCTTTCTTT. Amino acids: CASSFGEGRAFF.

V usage is TRBV12-3 or TRBV12-4 and J usage is TRBJ2-5; 12 bases align to TRBD2. The length of the CDR3 is 17 residues. Trimming cost V 2 bases and J 5 bases; bases outside gene matches: 9. CDR3 sequence reads: CASSLSSGGAVSETQYF. DNA of the CDR3: TGTGCCAGCAGTTTATCTAGCGGGGGGGCGGTTTCGGAGACCCAGTACTTC.